The source of this TCR beta chain is a study of early T cells in non-severe SARS-CoV-2 infection. Across the study: Sequencing targeted bulk RNA from unsorted whole blood, leaving chains unpaired.

Study-wide points: Matching with VDJdb favored anti-spike CD8 responses (missing private and CD4 specificities).

Losses at the gene ends were 5 bases for V and 8 bases for J; bases not matched to a gene: 6. Germline assignment: CDR1 SEHNR and CDR2 FQNEAQ (reference sequence). The CDR3 length is 13 residues. TCRdb reanalysed the 5' RACE reads using MiXCR and keeps one entry per CDR3 protein. The table lists 65,000 to 95,000 distinct CDR3 sequences, less than 20% of them singletons. On this clonotype itself: Its antigen remains unidentified.

Sequencing was carried out using whole blood. This receptor was obtained from an adult who was a healthcare worker with PCR-confirmed SARS-CoV-2 infection or an uninfected control (not recorded which). The rearrangement links TRBV7-9 to TRBJ2-1, with 7 bases fitting TRBD2. CDR3 coding DNA: TGTGCCAGCAGCACCGGGGGGTACCATGAGCAGTTCTTC. Protein sequence: CASSTGGYHEQFF. The variable domain in full, with the rest retrieved from reference TRBV7-9 and TRBJ2-1, is DTGVSQNPRHKITKRGQNVTFRCDPISEHNRLYWYRQTLGQGPEFLTYFQNEAQLEKSRLLSDRFSAERPKGSFSTLEIQRTEQGDSAMYLCASSTGGYHEQFFGPGTRLTVL.